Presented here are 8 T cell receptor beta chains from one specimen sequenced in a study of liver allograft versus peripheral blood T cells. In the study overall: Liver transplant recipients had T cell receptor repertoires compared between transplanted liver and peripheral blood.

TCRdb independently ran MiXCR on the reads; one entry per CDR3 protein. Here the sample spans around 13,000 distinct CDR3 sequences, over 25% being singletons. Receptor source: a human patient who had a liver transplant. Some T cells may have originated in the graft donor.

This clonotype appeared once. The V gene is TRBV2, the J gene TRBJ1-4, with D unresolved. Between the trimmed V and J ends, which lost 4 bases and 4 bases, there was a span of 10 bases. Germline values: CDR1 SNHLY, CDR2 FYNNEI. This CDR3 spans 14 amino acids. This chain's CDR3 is CASSGGEGNEKLFF. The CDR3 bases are TGTGCCAGCAGTGGTGGAGAGGGTAATGAAAAACTGTTTTTT.

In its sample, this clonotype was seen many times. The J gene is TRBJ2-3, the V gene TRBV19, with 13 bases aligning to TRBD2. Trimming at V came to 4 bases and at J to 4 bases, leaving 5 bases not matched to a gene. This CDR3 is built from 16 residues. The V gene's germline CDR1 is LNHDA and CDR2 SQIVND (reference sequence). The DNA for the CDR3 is TGTGCCAGTAGTAGGTCAGGACTAGCGGGAGCAGATACGCAGTATTTT. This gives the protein CASSRSGLAGADTQYF.

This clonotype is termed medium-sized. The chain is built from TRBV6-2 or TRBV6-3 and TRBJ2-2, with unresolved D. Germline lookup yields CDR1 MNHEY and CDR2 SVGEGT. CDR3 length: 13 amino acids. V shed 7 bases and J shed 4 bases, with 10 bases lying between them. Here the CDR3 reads CASKVPVTGELFF. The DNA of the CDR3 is TGTGCCAGCAAGGTTCCGGTCACCGGGGAGCTGTTTTTT.

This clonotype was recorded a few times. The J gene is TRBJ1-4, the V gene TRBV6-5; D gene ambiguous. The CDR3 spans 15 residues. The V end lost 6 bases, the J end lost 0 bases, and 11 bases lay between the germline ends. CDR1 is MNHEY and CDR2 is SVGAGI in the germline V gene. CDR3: CASRPNQATNEKLFF. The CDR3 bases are TGTGCCAGCAGGCCAAATCAAGCAACTAATGAAAAACTGTTTTTT.

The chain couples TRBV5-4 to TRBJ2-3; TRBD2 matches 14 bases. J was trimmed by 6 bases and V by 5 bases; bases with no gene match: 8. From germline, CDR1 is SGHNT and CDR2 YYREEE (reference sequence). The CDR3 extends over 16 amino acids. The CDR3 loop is CASRAGTSGRKDTQYF. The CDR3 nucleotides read TGTGCCAGCAGGGCCGGGACTAGCGGGAGAAAGGATACGCAGTATTTT.

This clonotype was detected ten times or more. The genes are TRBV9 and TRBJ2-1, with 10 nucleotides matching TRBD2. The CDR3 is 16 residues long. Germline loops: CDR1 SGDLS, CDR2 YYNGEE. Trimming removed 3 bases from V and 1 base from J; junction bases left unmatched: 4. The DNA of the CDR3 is TGTGCCAGCAGCGGGATGGGACTAGCGTCCTACAATGAGCAGTTCTTC. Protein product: CASSGMGLASYNEQFF.

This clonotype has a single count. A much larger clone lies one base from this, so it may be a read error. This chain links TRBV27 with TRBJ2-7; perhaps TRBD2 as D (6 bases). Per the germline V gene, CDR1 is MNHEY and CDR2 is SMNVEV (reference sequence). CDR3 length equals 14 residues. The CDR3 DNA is TGTGCCAGCAGCCCGGGGGTGAAACCGTACGAGCAGGACTTC. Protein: CASSPGVKPYEQDF.

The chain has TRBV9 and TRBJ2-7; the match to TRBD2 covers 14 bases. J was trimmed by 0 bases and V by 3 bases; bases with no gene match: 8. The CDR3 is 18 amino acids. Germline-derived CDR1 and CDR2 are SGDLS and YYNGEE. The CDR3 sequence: CASSAGTSGGLSSYEQYF. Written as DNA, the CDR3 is TGTGCCAGCAGCGCAGGGACTAGCGGGGGCCTGAGCTCCTACGAGCAGTACTTC.